The rows below give T cell receptor beta chains drawn from one sample of a study of cytomegalovirus exposure and HLA in healthy donors. Sequencing used immunoSEQ multiplex PCR; TCRdb keeps in-frame clones, though not all of them. The sample records 150,000 or so clones, over 60% being singletons. The material sequenced was PBMCs. These TCRs come from a woman aged 35 to 49 in good health and CMV-seronegative. CDR3s include the opening cysteine and the closing phenylalanine or tryptophan. The D gene is left open where the match is weak. Size tells how often a clone was seen (once, few, many) or the class of an expanded clone, and some rows leave it out.

D: TRBD2
size: -
length: 16
J: TRBJ2-3
V: TRBV5-1
DNA: TGCGCCAGCAGCCCTCCGGGACTAGCGAACCCAGATACGCAGTATTTT
CDR3: CASSPPGLANPDTQYF

D: TRBD1
size: -
length: 15
J: TRBJ1-1
V: TRBV5-1
DNA: TGCGCCAGCAGCGTGACAGGGGGCCAGAACACTGAAGCTTTCTTT
CDR3: CASSVTGGQNTEAFF

D: TRBD1
size: -
length: 13
J: TRBJ1-2
V: TRBV7-9
DNA: TGTGCCAGCAGCTTCAGGGGGGAGGATGGCTACACCTTC
CDR3: CASSFRGEDGYTF

D: TRBD2
size: -
length: 13
J: TRBJ2-1
V: TRBV2
DNA: TGTGCCGGCGTAGCGGGTCGGGGGAATGAGCAGTTCTTC
CDR3: CAGVAGRGNEQFF

D: -
size: -
length: 14
J: TRBJ1-4
V: TRBV23-1
DNA: TGCGCCAGCAGTCAACCCGACACATGTGAAAAACTGTTTTTT
CDR3: CASSQPDTCEKLFF

D: TRBD1
size: -
length: 14
J: TRBJ2-5
V: TRBV5-1
DNA: TGCGCCAGCAGTTCGACAGGGGGTATGGAGACCCAGTACTTC
CDR3: CASSSTGGMETQYF

D: -
size: -
length: 11
J: TRBJ1-2
V: TRBV29-1
DNA: TGCAGCGCCTCAGGGGTTCGGGGCTACACCTTC
CDR3: CSASGVRGYTF

D: -
size: -
length: 13
J: TRBJ1-5
V: TRBV28
DNA: TGTGCCAGCAGTTGGGGGGTGAATCAGCCCCAGCATTTT
CDR3: CASSWGVNQPQHF

D: -
size: -
length: 12
J: TRBJ1-2
V: TRBV7-8
DNA: TGTGCCAGCAGCCCCGGGGAGGACGGCTACACCTTC
CDR3: CASSPGEDGYTF

D: TRBD1
size: -
length: 17
J: TRBJ1-1
V: TRBV6-1
DNA: TGTGCCAGCAGTGTAGAAGTGCAGGGGGCAATGGGCACTGAAGCTTTCTTT
CDR3: CASSVEVQGAMGTEAFF

D: TRBD2
size: -
length: 16
J: TRBJ2-1
V: TRBV6-1
DNA: TGTGCCAGCAGTGAAGTGGGAGGGAGCTCCTACAATGAGCAGTTCTTC
CDR3: CASSEVGGSSYNEQFF

D: TRBD2
size: once
length: 15
J: TRBJ2-1
V: TRBV5-5
DNA: TGTGCCAGCAGCTCGGGACTAGCGGTCTACAATGAGCAGTTCTTC
CDR3: CASSSGLAVYNEQFF

D: TRBD1
size: few
length: 15
J: TRBJ1-6
V: TRBV5-4
DNA: TGTGCCAGCAGCTTGGGGGGACAGAGGGAATCACCCCTCCACTTT
CDR3: CASSLGGQRESPLHF

D: -
size: -
length: 13
J: TRBJ2-5
V: TRBV6-5
DNA: TGTGCCAGCAGGCGACTTGAGCGGGAGACCCAGTACTTC
CDR3: CASRRLERETQYF

D: -
size: -
length: 13
J: TRBJ1-2
V: TRBV28
DNA: TGTGCCAGCTCCCCCACTACCAGCTATGGCTACACCTTC
CDR3: CASSPTTSYGYTF

D: -
size: -
length: 14
J: TRBJ2-7
V: TRBV10-3
DNA: TGTGCCATCGCCCCCGGGACACCACCCTACGAGCAGTACTTC
CDR3: CAIAPGTPPYEQYF

D: -
size: once
length: 16
J: TRBJ2-5
V: TRBV5-6
DNA: TGTGCCAGCAGCTTCCGCCCGGCGGGCTTCCAAGAGACCCAGTACTTC
CDR3: CASSFRPAGFQETQYF

D: TRBD1
size: -
length: 14
J: TRBJ1-2
V: TRBV28
DNA: TGTGCCAGCAGTGCCGGGACAGGTCAATATGGCTACACCTTC
CDR3: CASSAGTGQYGYTF

D: -
size: once
length: 13
J: TRBJ2-7
V: TRBV15
DNA: TGTGCCACCAGCAGAGACCGCTCCTACGAGCAGTACTTC
CDR3: CATSRDRSYEQYF

D: -
size: -
length: 14
J: TRBJ1-2
V: TRBV28
DNA: TGTGCCAGCAGTCCCTCTCCGGTCCTATATGGCTACACCTTC
CDR3: CASSPSPVLYGYTF

D: -
size: -
length: 13
J: TRBJ2-5
V: TRBV7-7
DNA: TGTGCTAGCAGCTACCCGGGTAGGGAGACCCAGTACTTC
CDR3: CASSYPGRETQYF

D: TRBD1
size: -
length: 14
J: TRBJ1-2
V: TRBV5-6
DNA: TGTGCCAGCAGCCCACAGGGGAAGAATGGTGGCTACACCTTC
CDR3: CASSPQGKNGGYTF

D: TRBD2
size: -
length: 14
J: TRBJ2-3
V: TRBV19
DNA: TGTGCCACCGGGGGCGGGGGGGCGAGAGATACGCAGTATTTT
CDR3: CATGGGGARDTQYF

D: TRBD1
size: few
length: 15
J: TRBJ2-7
V: TRBV4-1
DNA: TGCGCCAGCAGCCACCCGGGACAGGGGGTTTACGAGCAGTACTTC
CDR3: CASSHPGQGVYEQYF

D: -
size: -
length: 16
J: TRBJ2-2
V: TRBV28
DNA: TGTGCCAGTCAAGGGGCGTCGATCGCACCTACCGGGGAGCTGTTTTTT
CDR3: CASQGASIAPTGELFF

D: -
size: -
length: 15
J: TRBJ2-7
V: TRBV5-1
DNA: TGCGCCAGCAGCTTGGGTGCGGGGGCAGGGTACGAGCAGTACTTC
CDR3: CASSLGAGAGYEQYF

D: -
size: -
length: 14
J: TRBJ2-7
V: TRBV25-1
DNA: TGTGCCAGCAGTCAATGGGCCGGAGGCGGCGAGCAGTACTTC
CDR3: CASSQWAGGGEQYF

D: -
size: -
length: 13
J: TRBJ2-7
V: TRBV7-9
DNA: TGTGCCAGCATTAGGGCAGGGTCCTACGAGCAGTACTTC
CDR3: CASIRAGSYEQYF

D: -
size: few
length: 13
J: TRBJ2-7
V: TRBV10-1
DNA: TGCGCCAGCAGTGAGTCGGCGCAGGCCGAGCAGTACTTC
CDR3: CASSESAQAEQYF

D: TRBD1
size: -
length: 15
J: TRBJ1-3
V: TRBV5-4
DNA: TGTGCCAGCAGCTTGGCCGGACAGGGTGGAAACACCATATATTTT
CDR3: CASSLAGQGGNTIYF

D: -
size: -
length: 13
J: TRBJ2-7
V: TRBV6-6
DNA: TGTGCCAGCACCAGGACAATGTCCTACGAGCAGTACTTC
CDR3: CASTRTMSYEQYF

D: -
size: -
length: 13
J: TRBJ2-1
V: TRBV5-1
DNA: TGCGCCAGCAGCTTGAGTTTGAGGAATGAGCAGTTCTTC
CDR3: CASSLSLRNEQFF

D: -
size: once
length: 13
J: TRBJ1-5
V: TRBV7-9
DNA: TGTGCCAGCAGCTTAGAAGACGGGCAGCCCCAGCATTTT
CDR3: CASSLEDGQPQHF

D: -
size: -
length: 12
J: TRBJ2-7
V: TRBV11-3
DNA: TGTGCCAGCAGCTTATCCACAAACGAGCAGTACTTC
CDR3: CASSLSTNEQYF

D: -
size: few
length: 15
J: TRBJ1-1
V: TRBV5-1
DNA: TGCGCCAGCAGCTTGGGCTGGGGGGAAGACACTGAAGCTTTCTTT
CDR3: CASSLGWGEDTEAFF

D: TRBD1
size: -
length: 15
J: TRBJ2-7
V: TRBV29-1
DNA: TGCAGCGTAGAGCCGGGACAGGGGCCTCTCCGCGAGCAGTACTTC
CDR3: CSVEPGQGPLREQYF

D: -
size: -
length: 14
J: TRBJ2-3
V: TRBV5-1
DNA: TGCGCCAGCAGCCAGACTGACCGCACAGATACGCAGTATTTT
CDR3: CASSQTDRTDTQYF

D: -
size: -
length: 14
J: TRBJ2-7
V: TRBV19
DNA: TGTGCCAGTAGTATTGTAGCAGGGCTTGACGAGCAGTACTTC
CDR3: CASSIVAGLDEQYF

D: -
size: few
length: 13
J: TRBJ2-2
V: TRBV7-6
DNA: TGTGCCAGCAGCTCCCGGAGCGCCGGGGAGCTGTTTTTT
CDR3: CASSSRSAGELFF

D: -
size: -
length: 15
J: TRBJ1-2
V: TRBV21-1
DNA: TGTGCCAGCAGCAATTATTCCGGGAGCAACTATGGCTACACCTTC
CDR3: CASSNYSGSNYGYTF

D: TRBD1
size: -
length: 13
J: TRBJ1-1
V: TRBV30
DNA: TGTGCCTGGAGGGGACAGCTGAACACTGAAGCTTTCTTT
CDR3: CAWRGQLNTEAFF